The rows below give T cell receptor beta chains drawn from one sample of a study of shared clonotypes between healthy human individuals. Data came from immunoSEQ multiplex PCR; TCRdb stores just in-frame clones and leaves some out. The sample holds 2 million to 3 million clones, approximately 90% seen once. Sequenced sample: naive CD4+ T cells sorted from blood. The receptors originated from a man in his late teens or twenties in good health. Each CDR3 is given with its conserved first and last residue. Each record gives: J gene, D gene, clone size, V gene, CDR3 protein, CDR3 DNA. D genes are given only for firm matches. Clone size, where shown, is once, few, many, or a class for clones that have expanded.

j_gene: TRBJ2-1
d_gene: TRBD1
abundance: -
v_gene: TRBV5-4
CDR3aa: CASSFRDRDNNEQFF
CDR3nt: TGTGCCAGCAGCTTCCGGGACAGGGACAACAATGAGCAGTTCTTC

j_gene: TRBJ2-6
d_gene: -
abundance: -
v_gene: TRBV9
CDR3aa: CASSADGALGANVLTF
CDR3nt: TGTGCCAGCAGCGCCGATGGGGCTCTTGGGGCCAACGTCCTGACTTTC

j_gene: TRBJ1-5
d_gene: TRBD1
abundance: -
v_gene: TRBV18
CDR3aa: CASSLGQISNQPQHF
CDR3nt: TGTGCCAGCTCACTGGGACAGATAAGCAATCAGCCCCAGCATTTT

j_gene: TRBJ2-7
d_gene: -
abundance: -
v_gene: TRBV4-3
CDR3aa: CASSQDYYGLYEQYF
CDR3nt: TGCGCCAGCAGCCAAGATTATTACGGGCTCTACGAGCAGTACTTC

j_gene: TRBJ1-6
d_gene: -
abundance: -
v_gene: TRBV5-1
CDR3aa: CASSLGGDSPLHF
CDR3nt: TGCGCCAGCAGCTTGGGTGGGGATTCACCCCTCCACTTT

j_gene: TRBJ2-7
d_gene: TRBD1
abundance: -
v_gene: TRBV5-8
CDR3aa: CASSLAEWTGGTYEQYF
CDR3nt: TGTGCCAGCAGCTTGGCCGAGTGGACAGGGGGAACCTACGAGCAGTACTTC

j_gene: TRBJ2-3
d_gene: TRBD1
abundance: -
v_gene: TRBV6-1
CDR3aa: CASRNRGRTDTQYF
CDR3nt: TGTGCCAGCAGAAACAGGGGGCGCACAGATACGCAGTATTTT

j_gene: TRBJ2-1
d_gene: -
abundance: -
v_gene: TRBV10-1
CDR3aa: CASSDRGAWIYEQFF
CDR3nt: TGCGCCAGCAGTGACAGGGGCGCCTGGATCTATGAGCAGTTCTTC

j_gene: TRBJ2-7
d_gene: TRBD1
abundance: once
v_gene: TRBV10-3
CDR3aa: CAISSQDRAAEQYF
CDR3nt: TGTGCCATCAGTTCCCAGGACAGGGCTGCAGAGCAGTACTTC

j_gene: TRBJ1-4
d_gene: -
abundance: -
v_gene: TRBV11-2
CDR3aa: CASSFTTNEKLFF
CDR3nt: TGTGCCAGCAGCTTTACAACTAATGAAAAACTGTTTTTT

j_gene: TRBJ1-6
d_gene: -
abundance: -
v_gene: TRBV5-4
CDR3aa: CASSRTGTDSPLHF
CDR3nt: TGTGCCAGCAGCCGCACCGGGACCGATTCACCCCTCCACTTT

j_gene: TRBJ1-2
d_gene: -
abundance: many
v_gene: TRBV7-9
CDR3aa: CASSLEIDSGGSGYTF
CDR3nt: TGTGCCAGCAGCTTAGAAATTGATTCGGGAGGATCGGGCTACACCTTC

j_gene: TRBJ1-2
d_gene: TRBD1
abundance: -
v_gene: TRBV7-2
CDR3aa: CASSPDRGYTF
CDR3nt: TGTGCCAGCAGCCCGGACAGGGGATACACCTTC

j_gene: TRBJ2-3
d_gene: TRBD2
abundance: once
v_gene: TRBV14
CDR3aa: CASSQDGAGGPGTDTQYF
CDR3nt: TGTGCCAGCAGCCAAGATGGAGCGGGAGGTCCGGGCACAGATACGCAGTATTTT

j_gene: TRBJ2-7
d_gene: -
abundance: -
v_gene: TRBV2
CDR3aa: CASSDLRAGEQYF
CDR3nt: TGTGCCAGCAGCGATTTGAGGGCGGGTGAGCAGTACTTC

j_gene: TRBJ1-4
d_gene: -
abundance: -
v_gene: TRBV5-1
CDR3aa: CASSLSGVNEKLFF
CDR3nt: TGCGCCAGCAGCTTATCCGGGGTTAATGAAAAACTGTTTTTT

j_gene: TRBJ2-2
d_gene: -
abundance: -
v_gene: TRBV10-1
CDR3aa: CASSRDHGPGELFF
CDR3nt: TGCGCCAGCAGTCGGGACCACGGGCCCGGGGAGCTGTTTTTT

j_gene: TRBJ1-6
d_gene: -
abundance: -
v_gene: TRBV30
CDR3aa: CAWSGTGTRVLSPLHF
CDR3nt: TGTGCCTGGAGTGGTACAGGGACTCGGGTCTTGTCACCCCTCCACTTT

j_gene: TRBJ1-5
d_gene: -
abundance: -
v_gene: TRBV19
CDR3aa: CASSLTWGGEYQPQHF
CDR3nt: TGTGCCAGTAGTCTGACATGGGGAGGGGAATATCAGCCCCAGCATTTT

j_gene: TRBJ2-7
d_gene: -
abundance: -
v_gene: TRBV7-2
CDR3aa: CASSLSQGYEQYF
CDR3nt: TGTGCCAGCAGCTTATCCCAGGGCTACGAGCAGTACTTC

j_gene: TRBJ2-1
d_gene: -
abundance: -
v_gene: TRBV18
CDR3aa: CASSPDNEQFF
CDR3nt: TGTGCCAGCTCCCCGGACAATGAGCAGTTCTTC

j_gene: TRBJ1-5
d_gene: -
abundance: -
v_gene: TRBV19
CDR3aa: CASSAMINQPQHF
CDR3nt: TGTGCCAGTAGTGCCATGATTAATCAGCCCCAGCATTTT

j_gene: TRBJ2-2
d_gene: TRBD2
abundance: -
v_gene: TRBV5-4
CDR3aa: CASSLVAGATTGELFF
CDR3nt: TGTGCCAGCAGCTTGGTAGCGGGAGCTACCACCGGGGAGCTGTTTTTT

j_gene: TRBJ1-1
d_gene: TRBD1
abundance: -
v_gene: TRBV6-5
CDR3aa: CASSYLTGGDTEAFF
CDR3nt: TGTGCCAGCAGTTACTTGACAGGGGGGGACACTGAAGCTTTCTTT

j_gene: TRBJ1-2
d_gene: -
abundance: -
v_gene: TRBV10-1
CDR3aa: CANTGEPTHRSYGYTF
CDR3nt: TGCGCCAACACCGGGGAACCCACCCACAGAAGCTATGGCTACACCTTC

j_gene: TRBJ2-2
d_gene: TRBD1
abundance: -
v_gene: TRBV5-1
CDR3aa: CASSLEVGGTTGELFF
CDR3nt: TGCGCCAGCAGCTTGGAGGTAGGGGGCACGACCGGGGAGCTGTTTTTT

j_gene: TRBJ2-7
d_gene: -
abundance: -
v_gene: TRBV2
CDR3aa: CAIAPEGVGLGTYEQYF
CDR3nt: TGTGCCATCGCGCCAGAGGGGGTTGGCCTGGGGACCTACGAGCAGTACTTC

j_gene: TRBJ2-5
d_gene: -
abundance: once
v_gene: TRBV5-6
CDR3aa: CASSYREFRETQYF
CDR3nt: TGTGCCAGCAGCTACCGGGAGTTCCGGGAGACCCAGTACTTC

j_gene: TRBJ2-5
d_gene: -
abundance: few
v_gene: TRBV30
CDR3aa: CAWSGGHQETQYF
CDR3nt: TGTGCCTGGAGTGGGGGCCACCAAGAGACCCAGTACTTC

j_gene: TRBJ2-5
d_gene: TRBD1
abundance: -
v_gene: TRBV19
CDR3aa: CASSSTGVETQYF
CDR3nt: TGTGCCAGTAGCTCGACAGGGGTAGAGACCCAGTACTTC

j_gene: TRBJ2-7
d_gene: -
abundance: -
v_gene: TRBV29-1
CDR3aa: CSVEIAVGGGEQCF
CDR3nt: TGCAGCGTTGAAATTGCTGTCGGGGGAGGCGAGCAGTGCTTC

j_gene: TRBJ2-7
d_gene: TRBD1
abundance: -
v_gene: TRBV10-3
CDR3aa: CATRTGSYEQYF
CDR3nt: TGTGCCACCCGGACAGGTAGCTACGAGCAGTACTTC

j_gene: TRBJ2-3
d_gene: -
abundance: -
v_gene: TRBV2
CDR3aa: CASSDRSAGGAQYF
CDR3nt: TGTGCCAGCAGTGATAGGTCCGCCGGTGGGGCGCAGTATTTT

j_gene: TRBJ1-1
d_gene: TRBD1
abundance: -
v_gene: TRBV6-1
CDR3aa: CASSARDRLNTEAFF
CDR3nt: TGTGCCAGCAGTGCTAGGGACAGGTTGAACACTGAAGCTTTCTTT

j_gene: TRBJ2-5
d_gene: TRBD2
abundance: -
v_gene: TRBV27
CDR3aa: CASSMTSGGETQYF
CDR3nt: TGTGCCAGCAGTATGACTAGCGGGGGTGAGACCCAGTACTTC

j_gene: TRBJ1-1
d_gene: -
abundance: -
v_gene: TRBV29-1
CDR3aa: CSVAPLGGMNTEAFF
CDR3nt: TGCAGCGTCGCACCGCTTGGGGGGATGAACACTGAAGCTTTCTTT

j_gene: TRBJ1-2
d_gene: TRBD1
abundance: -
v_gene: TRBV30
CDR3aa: CAWSVAGGILNGYTF
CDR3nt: TGTGCCTGGAGTGTAGCAGGGGGCATCTTAAATGGCTACACCTTC

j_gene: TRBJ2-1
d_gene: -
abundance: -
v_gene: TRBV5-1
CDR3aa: CASSLEGGSYNEQFF
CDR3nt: TGCGCCAGCAGCTTGGAAGGGGGCTCCTACAATGAGCAGTTCTTC

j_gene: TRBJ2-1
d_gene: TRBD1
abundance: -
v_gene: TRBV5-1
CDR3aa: CASSYTLGQAYNEQFF
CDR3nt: TGCGCCAGCAGTTACACATTGGGACAGGCGTACAATGAGCAGTTCTTC

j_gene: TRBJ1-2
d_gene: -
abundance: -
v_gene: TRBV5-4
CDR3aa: CASSPGEYGYTF
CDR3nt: TGTGCCAGCAGCCCGGGAGAGTATGGCTACACCTTC

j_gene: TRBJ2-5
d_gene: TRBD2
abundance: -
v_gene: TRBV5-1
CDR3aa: CASSLRPAGTQETQYF
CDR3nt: TGCGCCAGCAGCTTGCGTCCAGCGGGGACCCAAGAGACCCAGTACTTC

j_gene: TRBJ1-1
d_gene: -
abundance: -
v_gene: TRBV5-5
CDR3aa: CASSLARADTEAFF
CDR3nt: TGTGCCAGCAGCTTGGCCCGGGCGGACACTGAAGCTTTCTTT

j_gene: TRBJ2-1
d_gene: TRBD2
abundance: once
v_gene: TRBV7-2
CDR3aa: CASSLVLPSGRAHEQFF
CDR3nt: TGTGCCAGCAGCTTAGTCCTTCCTAGCGGGAGGGCCCATGAGCAGTTCTTC

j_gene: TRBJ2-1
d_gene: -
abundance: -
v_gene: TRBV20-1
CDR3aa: CSARGGNEQFF
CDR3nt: TGCAGTGCTAGAGGTGGCAATGAGCAGTTCTTC

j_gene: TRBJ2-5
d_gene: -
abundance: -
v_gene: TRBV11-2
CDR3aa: CASSLDGLETQYF
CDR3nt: TGTGCCAGCAGCTTAGATGGGTTAGAGACCCAGTACTTC

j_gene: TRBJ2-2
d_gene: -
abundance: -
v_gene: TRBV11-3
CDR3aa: CASSSEQNTGELFF
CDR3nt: TGTGCCAGCAGCTCCGAACAGAACACCGGGGAGCTGTTTTTT

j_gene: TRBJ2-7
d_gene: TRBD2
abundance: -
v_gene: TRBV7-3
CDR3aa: CASSLKRESSSYEQYF
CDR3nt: TGTGCCAGCAGCTTAAAGCGGGAATCTAGCTCCTACGAGCAGTACTTC

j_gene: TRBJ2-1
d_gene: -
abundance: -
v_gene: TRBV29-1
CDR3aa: CSVVIWGDEQFF
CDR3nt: TGCAGCGTTGTCATTTGGGGGGATGAGCAGTTCTTC

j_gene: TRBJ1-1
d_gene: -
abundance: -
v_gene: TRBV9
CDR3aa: CASSVGQKNTEAFF
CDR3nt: TGTGCCAGCAGCGTCGGACAGAAGAACACTGAAGCTTTCTTT

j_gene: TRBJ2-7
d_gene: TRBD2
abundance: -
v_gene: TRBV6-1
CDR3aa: CASSEARGFEQYF
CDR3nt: TGTGCCAGCAGTGAAGCGCGGGGGTTCGAGCAGTACTTC

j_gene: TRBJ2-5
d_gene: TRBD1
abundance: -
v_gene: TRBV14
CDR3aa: CASSPHLTGGLETQYF
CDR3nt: TGTGCCAGCAGCCCCCACTTGACAGGGGGACTTGAGACCCAGTACTTC

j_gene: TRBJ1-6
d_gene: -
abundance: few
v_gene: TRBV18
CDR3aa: CASSPFSLKAGGPPLHF
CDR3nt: TGTGCCAGCTCACCATTTTCGTTAAAGGCGGGGGGTCCACCCCTCCACTTT

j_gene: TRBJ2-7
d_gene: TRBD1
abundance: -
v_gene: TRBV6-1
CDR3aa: CASSPWDSTYEQYF
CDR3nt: TGTGCCAGCAGTCCATGGGACAGCACCTACGAGCAGTACTTC

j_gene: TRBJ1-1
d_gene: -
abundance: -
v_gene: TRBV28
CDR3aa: CASSYPRGNTEAFF
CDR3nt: TGTGCCAGCAGTTACCCCAGGGGGAACACTGAAGCTTTCTTT

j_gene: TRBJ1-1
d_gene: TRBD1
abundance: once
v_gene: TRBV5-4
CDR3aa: CASSTRGRNTEAFF
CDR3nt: TGTGCCAGCAGCACCAGGGGGCGCAACACTGAAGCTTTCTTT

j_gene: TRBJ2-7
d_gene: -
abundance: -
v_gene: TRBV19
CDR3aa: CASSITRTSSYEQYF
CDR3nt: TGTGCCAGTAGTATAACGAGGACCAGTTCCTACGAGCAGTACTTC

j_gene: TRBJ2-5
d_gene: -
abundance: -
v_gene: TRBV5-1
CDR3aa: CASSVYEGAQYF
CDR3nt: TGCGCCAGCAGCGTGTACGAAGGGGCCCAGTACTTC

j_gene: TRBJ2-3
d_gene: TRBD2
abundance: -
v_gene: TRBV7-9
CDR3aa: CASSERLAASTDTQYF
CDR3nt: TGTGCCAGCAGCGAACGACTAGCGGCGAGCACAGATACGCAGTATTTT

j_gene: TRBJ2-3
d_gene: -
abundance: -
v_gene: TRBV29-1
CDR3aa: CSVAGTSSSTDTQYF
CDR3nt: TGCAGCGTCGCAGGGACTTCCTCTAGCACAGATACGCAGTATTTT